The rows below give T cell receptor beta chains drawn from one sample of a study of blood T cell repertoires in COVID-19. Sequenced by immunoSEQ multiplex PCR; TCRdb stores in-frame clones only, minus some. Altogether about 140,000 clones are present, approximately 79% being singletons, with the ten largest covering over 2.5%. The sequencing sample was made of PBMCs or T cells enriched from blood (not recorded which). These receptors all come from a woman aged 45-59 years who had recovered from COVID-19. CDR3s include the opening cysteine and the closing phenylalanine or tryptophan. The order of the fields is D gene, clone size, V gene, J gene, CDR3 protein, CDR3 DNA. A D gene is named only where the DNA matches it firmly. Some rows have no size entry. The others give once, few or many, or a class for an expanded clone.

d_call: TRBD1
clone_size: -
v_call: TRBV19
j_call: TRBJ1-2
cdr3_aa: CATSNPGQVGYTF
cdr3_nt: TGTGCCACCAGTAACCCCGGACAGGTGGGCTACACCTTC

d_call: TRBD2
clone_size: -
v_call: TRBV3-1/TRBV3-2
j_call: TRBJ2-5
cdr3_aa: CASSQAPSGSGLETQYF
cdr3_nt: TGTGCCAGCAGCCAAGCCCCTAGCGGGAGTGGTTTAGAGACCCAGTACTTC

d_call: -
clone_size: -
v_call: TRBV27
j_call: TRBJ2-1
cdr3_aa: CASSILDRFNEQFF
cdr3_nt: TGTGCCAGCAGTATCCTGGACAGATTCAATGAGCAGTTCTTC

d_call: TRBD1
clone_size: -
v_call: TRBV9
j_call: TRBJ2-5
cdr3_aa: CASSLGTGKETQYF
cdr3_nt: TGTGCCAGCAGCTTAGGGACAGGGAAAGAGACCCAGTACTTC

d_call: TRBD1
clone_size: -
v_call: TRBV27
j_call: TRBJ1-1
cdr3_aa: CASSLTGGMNTEAFF
cdr3_nt: TGTGCCAGCAGTTTAACAGGGGGCATGAACACTGAAGCTTTCTTT

d_call: -
clone_size: -
v_call: TRBV27
j_call: TRBJ2-1
cdr3_aa: CASSLFASVPGGTNEQFF
cdr3_nt: TGTGCCAGCAGTCTCTTCGCCTCAGTCCCGGGGGGCACGAATGAGCAGTTCTTC

d_call: -
clone_size: -
v_call: TRBV9
j_call: TRBJ2-7
cdr3_aa: CASSPFVGRGDEQYF
cdr3_nt: TGTGCCAGCAGCCCCTTTGTTGGACGGGGAGACGAGCAGTACTTC

d_call: TRBD1
clone_size: few
v_call: TRBV19
j_call: TRBJ2-5
cdr3_aa: CASSIGTAQETQYF
cdr3_nt: TGTGCCAGTAGTATCGGGACAGCCCAAGAGACCCAGTACTTC

d_call: -
clone_size: once
v_call: TRBV24-1
j_call: TRBJ1-2
cdr3_aa: CATSDSGVRTSTKGYTF
cdr3_nt: TGTGCCACCAGTGATTCAGGTGTTAGGACTTCCACTAAAGGCTACACCTTC

d_call: -
clone_size: -
v_call: TRBV28
j_call: TRBJ2-1
cdr3_aa: CASSERGESHNEQFF
cdr3_nt: TGTGCCAGCAGCGAGCGAGGAGAGAGTCACAATGAGCAGTTCTTC